Below, 3 T cell receptor beta chains from the same sample are listed, as sequenced in a study of T cell repertoires in cytomegalovirus infection. TCRdb itself ran the reads through MiXCR, one entry per CDR3 protein. Here the sample spans about 830,000 distinct CDR3 sequences, 32% being singletons. For these TCRs, the target antigens are not known. The material was cultured CD8+ T cells from PBMCs, obtained from culture after CMV antigen stimulation. These receptors all stem from a human donor in good health (CMV status not recorded). Some clones in this sample may be carry-over from other donors' samples.

The rearrangement uses TRBV3-1 and TRBJ2-3, with D perhaps matching TRBD1 or TRBD2 (5 bases each). The CDR3 has 12 amino acids. Trimming removed 2 bases from V and 14 bases from J, with 14 bases in between. Germline CDR1 LGHDT, CDR2 YNNKEL (reference sequence). Here the CDR3 reads CASSQRGAEGYF. The CDR3 DNA follows: TGTGCCAGCAGCCAAAGGGGTGCCGAGGGGTATTTT.

This clonotype was seen a few times. This chain links TRBV7-9 with TRBJ2-5; weak D call: TRBD1 (5 bases). Trimming stripped 1 base from V and 1 base from J, with 10 bases between. Germline V gene lookup returns CDR1 SEHNR and CDR2 FQNEAQ (reference sequence). This CDR3 is 15 amino acids long. The CDR3 sequence is CASSLGREFQETQYF. The CDR3 region has the DNA TGTGCCAGCAGCTTAGGCAGGGAATTCCAAGAGACCCAGTACTTC.

V gene TRBV27 combines with J gene TRBJ2-7; D is possibly TRBD2 (7 bases). The V and J ends lost 4 bases and 1 base respectively, with 14 bases between them. CDR3 length: 15 residues. Germline-derived CDR1 and CDR2 are MNHEY and SMNVEV (reference sequence). The CDR3 here is CASSSKGGASYEQYV. The CDR3 DNA sequence: TGTGCCAGCAGTTCCAAGGGGGGGGCGTCCTACGAGCAGTACGTC.